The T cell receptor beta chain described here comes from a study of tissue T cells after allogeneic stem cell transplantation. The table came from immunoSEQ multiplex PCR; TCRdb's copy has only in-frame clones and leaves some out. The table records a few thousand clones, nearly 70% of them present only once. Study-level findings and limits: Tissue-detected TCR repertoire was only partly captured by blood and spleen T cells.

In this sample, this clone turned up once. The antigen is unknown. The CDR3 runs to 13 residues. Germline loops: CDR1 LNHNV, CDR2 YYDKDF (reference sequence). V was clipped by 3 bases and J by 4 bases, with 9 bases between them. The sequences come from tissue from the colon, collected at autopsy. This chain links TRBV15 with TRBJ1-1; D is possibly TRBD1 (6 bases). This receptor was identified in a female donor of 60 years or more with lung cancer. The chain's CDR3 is CATSSTGITEAFF. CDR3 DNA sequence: TGTGCCACCAGCAGTACAGGGATCACTGAAGCTTTCTTT.